Described below is a single TCR beta chain sequence and its context. The antigen remains unidentified. The data were produced by immunoSEQ multiplex PCR, yet TCRdb's version contains in-frame clones alone and is incomplete. The profile shows fewer than 200,000 clones, just under 90% of them singletons. Germline V gives CDR1 SGHRS, CDR2 YFSETQ. V lost 0 bases to trimming and J lost 5 bases; unmatched junction nucleotides: 6. The CDR3 spans 15 residues. The data belong to a study of T cell responses to AZD1222 COVID-19 vaccine. Study-level results: Recipients of AZD1222 seropositive at baseline numbered only 5 or 6.

This chain connects TRBV5-1 to TRBJ2-7; 9 bases fit TRBD2. This receptor was obtained from an adult who received the MenACWY meningococcal vaccine as a control. The input for sequencing was peripheral blood, taken 28 days after the second dose of the MenACWY control vaccine. CDR3 protein: CASSLEIAGEHEQYF. The CDR3 region has the DNA TGCGCCAGCAGCTTGGAGATAGCGGGAGAGCACGAGCAGTACTTC.